The source of this T cell receptor beta chain is a study of shared clonotypes between healthy human individuals (TCRdb year 2020). About the investigation overall: The cohort included a few men and a couple of women between 18 and 49 years of age. For each donor, CD4 naive and CD4 memory were each given three plates, CD8 naive was given two plates, and CD8 memory was given one plate. To estimate repertoire size and how much clonotype sharing occurs between individuals, the study deeply sequenced the blood TCR repertoires of a handful of healthy adults. To increase sequencing depth and limit assay-specific biases, TCR repertoire library preparation and sequencing were carried out by different laboratories using diverse techniques. Each donor's leukapheresis produced roughly between roughly 0.9 and 8.9 billion PBMCs. The full study reports these points: Pairwise subsampling led to the expectation that sequencing depth would affect the degree of clonotype sharing among donors. Across a few donors, roughly 5.4% of naive CD4, roughly 3.5% of naive CD8, about 2.3% of memory CD4, and approximately 0.42% of memory CD8 clonotypes were shared. Compared with non-shared clonotypes, clonotypes shared by all four sorted-subset donors had higher generation probabilities. Only blood was sampled, and tissue TCR repertoires likely differ from those in blood. Estimated clonotype richness was generally larger for naive than for memory subsets. Even with the large sequencing depth, rarefaction of the sorted-subset datasets indicated that sequencing was incomplete. Because the study included only a small number of donors, the genetic and exposure-history diversity represented was limited.

Donors were healthy HIV-negative adults with no recently reported acute infections or vaccinations. Every donor was a Caucasian adult residing in Nashville, Tennessee, USA. CD4+ T cells were enriched through magnetic negative selection, after which naive cells were positively selected on CD45RA and the remaining negative fraction served as the memory subset. Blood was obtained by leukapheresis, after which PBMCs were separated by Ficoll-Histopaque density gradient centrifugation and cryopreserved in liquid nitrogen vapor phase. Purity and quantity of every magnetically sorted T cell population were checked by analytical flow cytometry. Genomic DNA was isolated from each sorted fraction and quantified by UV absorbance on a Nanodrop 2000c. As to this clone: Its antigen remains unidentified. No per-base quality is available; no much larger clone lies one base away.

The CDR3 contains 14 residues, cysteine and phenylalanine counted. Only the CDR3 DNA is retained, 42 bases long and in frame from the first base. Using the deep immunoSEQ assay, multiplex PCR amplified TCR CDR3 regions from genomic DNA. Extracted genomic DNA from each cell subset was spread evenly across all wells of several immunoSEQ 96-well plates, with each plate serving as a replicate. For sorted subsets, each replicate PCR was loaded with around 220 ng genomic DNA, equivalent to 30,000 to 35,000 T cell genomes. Purified libraries were quantified with a Qubit 3.0 fluorometer, sized on a Bioanalyzer 2100, and re-quantified with the KAPA Library Quantification kit. Each immunoSEQ 96-well plate was sequenced on its own single-read 150-cycle Illumina NextSeq 550 flow cell. The authors' analysis ran thus. The immunoSEQ output contained only junctional sequences without quality scores, so filtering could not match that applied to full-length reads. Sequences were annotated with PyIR, a Python wrapper for IgBLAST v1.9, using IMGT germline references to assign V/J genes and CDR3. Reads were filtered out if the reads had weak V/J assignments (E-value above 1e-6), no CDR3, stop codons, out-of-frame junctions, or ambiguous translated residues. V3J clonotypes were defined by identical inferred V gene, J gene, and CDR3 amino acid sequence. Percentage overlap between repertoires was computed as shared unique clonotypes divided by the size of the smaller repertoire. RTK rarefaction, the Chao1 estimator, and Recon v2.1 estimates of unobserved clonotypes were used to assess repertoire richness. For all TCRbeta clonotypes obtained by the gDNA method from four donors, generation probabilities were computed with OLGA. TCRdb provides this immuneACCESS table in a form limited to in-frame rearrangements. Some clones are lacking; in checked studies, under half of them reflect an unresolved V gene, and why the rest are absent is not known. V, J and clone size were drawn from that table, and D and trimming were deduced from the DNA. This sample gives over 1.5 million clones in total; 95% to 99% of them show up just once. The biggest ten clones account for roughly 0.45% of the sample.

The rearranged chain carries TRBV21-1 and TRBJ1-5. TRBV21-1 is described as a pseudogene. The sequence came from a man aged 25 to 40 in good health. Input material: naive CD4+ T cells sorted from blood. This specimen's cell subset or site label, interpreted: CD45RA+ positively selected. The bases are TGTGCCAGCAGGCGGAGTATAGACAATCAGCCCCAGCATTTT. It codes for CASRRSIDNQPQHF.